The clone carrying this TCR beta chain was recorded once. The data were taken from a study of blood T cell repertoires in COVID-19. The wider study: The United States, Italy and Spain supplied acute and convalescent COVID-19 samples. T cells, B-cell-depleted T cells, or PBMCs supplied cDNA or gDNA.

Followed longitudinally, the Seattle patients had been enrolled during active infection. This CDR3 spans 14 amino acids. V dropped 3 bases and J dropped 5 bases, with 11 bases sitting between them. Germline V CDR1 and CDR2: SGHTA, FQGNSA. Here immunoSEQ multiplex PCR was the method, and the copy in TCRdb shows in-frame clones only, minus some. This sample has a few hundred thousand clones, with 75% to 90% found just once. The sequence came from a woman between 45 and 65 years old with COVID-19, enrolled during active disease. Specimen: peripheral blood. This chain links TRBV7-2 with TRBJ2-1, with D unresolved. The CDR3 region is CASSFGSSNNEQFF. In nucleotides, the CDR3 is TGTGCCAGCAGCTTTGGCAGTTCGAACAATGAGCAGTTCTTC. Looking up the rest from reference TRBV7-2 and TRBJ2-1 gives the full variable domain: GAGVSQSPSNKVTEKGKDVELRCDPISGHTALYWYRQSLGQGLEFLIYFQGNSAPDKSGLPSDRFSAERTGGSVSTLTIQRTQQEDSAVYLCASSFGSSNNEQFFGPGTRLTVL.